This T cell receptor beta chain derives from a study of response to subunit inactivated influenza vaccine. General study findings and limits: Authors proposed each seasonal influenza vaccination draws in few new T cells.

CDR1 DFQATT and CDR2 SNEGSKA come from the germline V gene (reference sequence). CDR3 length: 17 residues. V was pared by 3 bases and J by 4 bases, with 14 bases of the junction left unmatched. TCRdb itself ran the RT-PCR reads through MiXCR, one entry per CDR3 protein. Here the sample spans 450,000 to 500,000 distinct CDR3 sequences, 9.5% to 13% being singletons. Concerning this clonotype: What it recognizes is unknown.

The rearrangement links TRBV20-1 to TRBJ1-1, with TRBD1 matching 10 bases. The sequencing here drew on PBMCs from blood, taken around seven weeks after vaccination. This receptor was taken from a man in his forties or fifties who received an inactivated influenza vaccine. The CDR3 reads CSASLNNRDRGFTEAFF. CDR3 nucleotide sequence: TGCAGTGCTAGCCTTAACAACCGGGACAGGGGTTTCACTGAAGCTTTCTTT.